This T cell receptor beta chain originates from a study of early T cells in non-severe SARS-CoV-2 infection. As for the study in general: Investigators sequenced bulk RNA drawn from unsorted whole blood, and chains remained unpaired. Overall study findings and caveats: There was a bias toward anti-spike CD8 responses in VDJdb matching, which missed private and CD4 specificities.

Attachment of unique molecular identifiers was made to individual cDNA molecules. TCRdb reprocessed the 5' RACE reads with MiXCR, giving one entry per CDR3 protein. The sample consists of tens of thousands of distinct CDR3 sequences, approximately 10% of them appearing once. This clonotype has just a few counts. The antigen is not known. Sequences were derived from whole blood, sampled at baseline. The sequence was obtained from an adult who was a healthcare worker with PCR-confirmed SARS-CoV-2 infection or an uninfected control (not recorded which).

CDR3 bases: TGTGCCAGCAGCCACGGACAGGCCGGCTACTCACCCCTCCACTTT. Its protein product is CASSHGQAGYSPLHF. The chain carries TRBV12-3 or TRBV12-4 and TRBJ1-6; 7 bases fit TRBD1. V lost 6 bases to trimming and J lost 10 bases; unmatched junction nucleotides: 12. The CDR3 extends over 15 amino acids.